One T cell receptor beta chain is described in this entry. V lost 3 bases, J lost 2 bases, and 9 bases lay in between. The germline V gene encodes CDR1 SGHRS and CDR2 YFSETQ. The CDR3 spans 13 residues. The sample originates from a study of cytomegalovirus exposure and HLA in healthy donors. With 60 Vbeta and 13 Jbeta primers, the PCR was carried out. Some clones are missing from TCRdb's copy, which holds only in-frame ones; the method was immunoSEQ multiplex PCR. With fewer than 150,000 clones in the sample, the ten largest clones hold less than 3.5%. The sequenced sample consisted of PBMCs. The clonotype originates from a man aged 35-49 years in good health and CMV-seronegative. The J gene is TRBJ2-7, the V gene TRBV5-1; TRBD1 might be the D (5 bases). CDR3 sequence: CASSSDNAYEQYF. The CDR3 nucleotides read TGCGCCAGCAGCTCGGACAACGCCTACGAGCAGTACTTC.